Below, one T cell receptor (beta chain) is given with its context. The sample comes from a study of blood T cell repertoires in COVID-19. Per the original data handling: For nucleated cells, counts were estimated from reference gene primer amplification. Assay: immunoSEQ multiplex PCR; the TCRdb copy retains only in-frame clones and omits some. V and J calls and clone size are given by that table; D and trimming were obtained from the DNA. Seen here are 14,000 or so clones, around four fifths observed once, and the top ten hold approximately 9.9%. The germline V and J ends were trimmed by 8 bases and 6 bases, with 14 bases remaining between them. This CDR3 spans 13 amino acids. Germline V gene lookup returns CDR1 MNHNY and CDR2 SVGAGI (reference sequence).

The TCR was taken from a man between 65 and 85 years old with acute or convalescent COVID-19. The chain couples TRBV6-6 to TRBJ1-5; D remains unclear. The specimen was peripheral blood. CDR3 nucleotide sequence: TGTGCCAGCGGGCAAGTGAACGTTCAGCCCCAGCATTTT. Translating it yields CASGQVNVQPQHF.